This is a list of T cell receptor beta chains from one sample in a study of cytomegalovirus exposure and HLA in healthy donors. This table comes from immunoSEQ multiplex PCR, and its TCRdb copy is limited to in-frame clones, with some not included. This table has about 120,000 clones, roughly 63% appearing once. The sequencing sample was made of PBMCs. Every receptor here comes from a man aged 35-49 years in good health and CMV-seropositive. Both conserved end residues are part of each CDR3. D genes are given only for firm matches. A clone size is listed for some rows: how often the clone was seen (once, few, many), or a class if it is expanded.

clone size	J gene	D gene	V gene	CDR3 protein	CDR3 DNA
NA	TRBJ2-7	TRBD2	TRBV6-5	CASSYKRGSFYEQYF	TGTGCCAGCAGTTACAAGCGGGGGTCTTTCTACGAGCAGTACTTC
NA	TRBJ1-6	TRBD1	TRBV29-1	CSARTGGSPLHF	TGCAGCGCTCGGACAGGGGGCTCACCCCTCCACTTT
NA	TRBJ2-7	TRBD1	TRBV11-3	CASSSGQGIPYEQYF	TGTGCCAGCAGCTCGGGACAGGGAATACCCTACGAGCAGTACTTC
few	TRBJ1-1	NA	TRBV30	CAVADTINTEAFF	TGTGCCGTAGCGGACACCATAAACACTGAAGCTTTCTTT
once	TRBJ1-1	TRBD1	TRBV7-8	CASSLRTGGTNTEAFF	TGTGCCAGCAGCTTAAGGACAGGGGGGACGAACACTGAAGCTTTCTTT
NA	TRBJ2-1	NA	TRBV13	CASSGTGLLWEKFF	TGTGCCAGCAGCGGAACGGGACTTCTTTGGGAGAAGTTCTTC
few	TRBJ1-6	NA	TRBV5-4	CASSSPGQPENSPLHF	TGTGCCAGCAGCTCCCCTGGACAGCCCGAGAATTCACCCCTCCACTTT
NA	TRBJ2-5	NA	TRBV5-1	CASRFEETQYF	TGCGCCAGCAGGTTCGAAGAGACCCAGTACTTC
NA	TRBJ1-1	NA	TRBV2	CASSVTAMNTEAFF	TGTGCCAGCAGTGTGACAGCTATGAACACTGAAGCTTTCTTT
NA	TRBJ2-3	NA	TRBV7-8	CASSLGHGRSGTDTQYF	TGTGCCAGCAGCTTAGGGCACGGGAGAAGTGGCACAGATACGCAGTATTTT
NA	TRBJ2-1	TRBD2	TRBV6-5	CASSYLGLREDNEQFF	TGTGCCAGCAGTTACCTGGGACTCCGGGAGGACAATGAGCAGTTCTTC
NA	TRBJ2-1	TRBD1	TRBV11-2	CASSLGQGGYNEQFF	TGTGCCAGCAGCTTAGGACAGGGGGGGTACAATGAGCAGTTCTTC
NA	TRBJ1-2	NA	TRBV6-5	CASSYRANYGYTF	TGTGCCAGCAGTTACAGAGCTAACTATGGCTACACCTTC
few	TRBJ2-1	TRBD2	TRBV2	CASSESSSGSFHNEQFF	TGTGCCAGCAGTGAATCTTCTAGCGGGAGTTTCCACAATGAGCAGTTCTTC
NA	TRBJ2-7	NA	TRBV2	CASSKGGNEQYF	TGTGCCAGCAGCAAGGGGGGGAACGAGCAGTACTTC
NA	TRBJ2-5	TRBD1	TRBV5-1	CASSLGGQGQETQYF	TGCGCCAGCAGCTTGGGGGGACAGGGTCAAGAGACCCAGTACTTC
NA	TRBJ2-1	NA	TRBV27	CASSFVPDSTYNEQFF	TGTGCCAGCAGTTTTGTTCCGGACAGTACTTACAATGAGCAGTTCTTC
NA	TRBJ2-7	NA	TRBV7-2	CASSLNRDSLPEQYF	TGTGCCAGCAGCTTGAACCGGGACTCGCTCCCCGAGCAGTACTTC
NA	TRBJ2-1	TRBD1	TRBV10-3	CAITPGTGGWNEQFF	TGTGCCATTACCCCCGGGACAGGGGGTTGGAATGAGCAGTTCTTC
NA	TRBJ1-1	NA	TRBV2	CASSETNGVNTEAFF	TGTGCCAGCAGTGAAACCAATGGAGTCAACACTGAAGCTTTCTTT
few	TRBJ2-1	TRBD2	TRBV5-1	CASSTLAGGPDEQFF	TGCGCCAGCAGCACCTTAGCGGGGGGGCCTGATGAGCAGTTCTTC
NA	TRBJ1-1	TRBD1	TRBV23-1	CASSQSGTGGRGTEAFF	TGCGCCAGCAGTCAATCCGGGACAGGGGGCAGGGGCACTGAAGCTTTCTTT
NA	TRBJ1-1	NA	TRBV7-8	CASSLVQGRGGTEAFF	TGTGCCAGCAGCTTAGTTCAAGGCCGGGGAGGCACTGAAGCTTTCTTT
NA	TRBJ2-5	TRBD2	TRBV2	CASKPSSGARGETQYF	TGTGCCAGCAAGCCGTCTAGCGGGGCCCGAGGGGAGACCCAGTACTTC